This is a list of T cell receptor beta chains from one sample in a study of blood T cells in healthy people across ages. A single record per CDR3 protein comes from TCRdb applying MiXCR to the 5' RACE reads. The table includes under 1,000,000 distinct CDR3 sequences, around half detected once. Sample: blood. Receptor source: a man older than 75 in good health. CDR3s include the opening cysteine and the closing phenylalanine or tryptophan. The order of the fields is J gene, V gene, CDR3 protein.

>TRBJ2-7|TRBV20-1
CSARTELASSYEQYF
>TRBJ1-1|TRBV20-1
CSARRGAHTEAFF
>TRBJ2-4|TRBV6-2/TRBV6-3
CASSYSRGSNIQYF
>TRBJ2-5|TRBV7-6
CASSLGGAASGQETQYF
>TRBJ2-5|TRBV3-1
CASSQDTRALSQYF
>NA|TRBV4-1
CASSQDPGGSYEQYF
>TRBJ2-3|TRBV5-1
CASSGQGGGTQYF
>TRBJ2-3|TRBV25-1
CASMASGTRDTQYF
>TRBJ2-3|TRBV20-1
CSAIWVPQVADTQYF
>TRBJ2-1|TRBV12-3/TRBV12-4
CASSLATGTGGREQFF
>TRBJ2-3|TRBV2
CASSGLGGDTQYF
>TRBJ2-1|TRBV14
CASSHLGRPYNEQFF
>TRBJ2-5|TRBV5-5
CASSPAPGGQTQYF
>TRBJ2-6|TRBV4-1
CASSEMDRGISGANVLTF
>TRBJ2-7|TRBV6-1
CASSGRQEDYEQYF
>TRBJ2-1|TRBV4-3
CASSQDHTSLWNEQFF
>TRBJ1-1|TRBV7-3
CASSGEGYTEAFF